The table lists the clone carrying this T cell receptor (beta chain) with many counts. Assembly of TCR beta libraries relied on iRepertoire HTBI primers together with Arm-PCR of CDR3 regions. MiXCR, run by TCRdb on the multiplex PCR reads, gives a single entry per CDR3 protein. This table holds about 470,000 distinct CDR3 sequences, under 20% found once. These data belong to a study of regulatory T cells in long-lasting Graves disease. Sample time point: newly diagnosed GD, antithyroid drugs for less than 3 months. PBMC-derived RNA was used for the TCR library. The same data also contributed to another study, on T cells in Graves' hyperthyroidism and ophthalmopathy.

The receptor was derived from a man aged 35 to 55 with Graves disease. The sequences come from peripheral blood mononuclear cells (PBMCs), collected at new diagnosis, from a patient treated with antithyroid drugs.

The CDR3 DNA follows: TGTGCCAGCAGCCCCGGTGTGCTCAATGAGCAGTTCTTC. Its translation is CASSPGVLNEQFF. The chain has TRBV11-3 and TRBJ2-1; D is undetermined. The CDR3 is 13 amino acids. V was pared by 5 bases and J by 6 bases, with 11 bases between. Per the germline V gene, CDR1 is SGHNT and CDR2 is YENEEA.